Listed below are T cell receptor beta chains from one sample, sequenced in a study of CD8 T cells in ankylosing spondylitis. TCRdb analysed the 5' RACE reads with MiXCR anew, one entry per CDR3 protein. The data hold just over 300,000 distinct CDR3 sequences, with less than 25% observed a single time. The specimen sequenced was blood, either unsorted or a sorted T cell fraction (not recorded which). Receptors were obtained from a female donor with ankylosing spondylitis or in good health (not recorded which). Both conserved end residues are part of each CDR3. A D gene is named only where the DNA matches it firmly.

V: TRBV20-1
D: -
J: TRBJ1-5
CDR3: CSASKGEANQPQHF

V: TRBV29-1
D: -
J: TRBJ1-2
CDR3: CSVPTSSGLYGYTF

V: TRBV20-1
D: -
J: TRBJ1-1
CDR3: CSAPTSGEAFF

V: TRBV29-1
D: -
J: TRBJ1-1
CDR3: CSVEGRYMNTEAFF

V: TRBV11-1
D: -
J: TRBJ2-3
CDR3: CARDPPGLWSTDTQYF

V: TRBV11-2
D: TRBD2
J: TRBJ2-1
CDR3: CASSSLAGTNNEQFF

V: TRBV24-1
D: -
J: TRBJ2-1
CDR3: CATSDAKKTREQFF

V: TRBV5-6
D: -
J: TRBJ2-4
CDR3: CASSLGGQGGLQYF

V: TRBV12-3/TRBV12-4
D: -
J: TRBJ1-3
CDR3: CASSKTRPSGNTIYF

V: TRBV9
D: TRBD2
J: TRBJ2-1
CDR3: CASSVAAGVDNEQFF

V: TRBV5-1
D: -
J: TRBJ1-1
CDR3: CEAPGDSTEAFF

V: TRBV29-1
D: -
J: TRBJ1-2
CDR3: CSVDVGLNYGYTF

V: TRBV5-6
D: -
J: TRBJ1-1
CDR3: CATHTGLWNTEAFF

V: TRBV4-2
D: -
J: TRBJ2-7
CDR3: CASSQELKGPLSYEQYF

V: TRBV6-5
D: -
J: TRBJ1-2
CDR3: CASSYRAGRGYGYTF

V: TRBV12-3/TRBV12-4
D: TRBD2
J: TRBJ2-2
CDR3: CASSYGSGISDGELFF

V: TRBV20-1
D: TRBD1
J: TRBJ1-5
CDR3: CSASWGRGSNQPQHF

V: TRBV4-1
D: TRBD1
J: TRBJ1-5
CDR3: CASSWDRSSNQPQHF

V: TRBV30
D: -
J: TRBJ1-5
CDR3: CAWSGRGNQPQHF

V: TRBV12-3/TRBV12-4
D: TRBD1
J: TRBJ1-4
CDR3: CASSLGGQGGEKLFF

V: TRBV6-5
D: -
J: TRBJ2-7
CDR3: CASSYRGYGYEQYF

V: TRBV6-2/TRBV6-3
D: -
J: TRBJ1-5
CDR3: CASSMGHFNQPQHF

V: TRBV5-6
D: -
J: TRBJ1-2
CDR3: CASSFGVQRGYTF

V: TRBV2
D: -
J: TRBJ2-7
CDR3: CASRGSWEQYF

V: TRBV7-9
D: -
J: TRBJ2-1
CDR3: CASTDYNEQFF